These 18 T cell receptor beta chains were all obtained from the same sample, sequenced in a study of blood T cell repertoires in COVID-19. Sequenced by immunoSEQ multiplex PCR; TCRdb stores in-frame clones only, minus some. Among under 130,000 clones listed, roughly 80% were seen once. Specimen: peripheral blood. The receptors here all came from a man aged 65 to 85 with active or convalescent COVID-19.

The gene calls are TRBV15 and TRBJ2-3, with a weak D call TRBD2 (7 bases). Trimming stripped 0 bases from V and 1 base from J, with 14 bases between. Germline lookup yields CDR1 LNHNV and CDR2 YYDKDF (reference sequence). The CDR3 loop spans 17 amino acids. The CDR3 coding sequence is TGTGCCACCAGCAGAGATCCGGGGAGGGGGGGCACAGATACGCAGTATTTT. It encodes CATSRDPGRGGTDTQYF.

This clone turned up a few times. The CDR3 coding sequence is TGTGCCAGTAGTCGCATGGGACAGGGGGTTGTCGCAGATACGCAGTATTTT. Translated: CASSRMGQGVVADTQYF. The chain joins TRBV19 to TRBJ2-3; 11 bases are a match to TRBD1. V shed 5 bases, J shed 4 bases, and the junction held 11 bases outside the gene matches. CDR3 size: 17 residues. From germline, CDR1 is LNHDA and CDR2 SQIVND (reference sequence).

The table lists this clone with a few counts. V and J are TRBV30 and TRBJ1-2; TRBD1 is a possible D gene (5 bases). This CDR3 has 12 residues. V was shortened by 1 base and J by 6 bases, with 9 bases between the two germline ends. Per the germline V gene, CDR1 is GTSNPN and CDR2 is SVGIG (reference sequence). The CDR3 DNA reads TGTGCCTGGAGTGGGCCCAGGGATGGCTACACCTTC. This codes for CAWSGPRDGYTF.

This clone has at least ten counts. CDR3 loop: CSATGLAGLRNGELFF. Written as DNA, the CDR3 is TGCAGCGCTACAGGACTAGCGGGGCTCAGGAACGGGGAGCTGTTTTTT. V and J are TRBV29-1 and TRBJ2-2; TRBD2 agrees at 12 bases. V shed 7 bases and J 7 bases; nucleotides not matched to a gene: 13. Germline CDR1 reads SQVTM; CDR2 reads ANQGSEA. The CDR3 extends over 16 amino acids.

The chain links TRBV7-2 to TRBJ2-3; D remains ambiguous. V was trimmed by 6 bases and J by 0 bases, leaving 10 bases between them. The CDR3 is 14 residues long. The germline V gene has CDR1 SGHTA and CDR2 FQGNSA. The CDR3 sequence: CASSQLRSTDTQYF. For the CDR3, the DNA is TGTGCCAGCAGTCAACTAAGGAGCACAGATACGCAGTATTTT.

The CDR3 DNA sequence: TGTGCCAGCAGCTTAGAACAGGGAGCTGAAAAACTGTTTTTT. This gives the protein CASSLEQGAEKLFF. The chain uses TRBV5-4 and TRBJ1-4; perhaps TRBD1 as D (6 bases). The CDR3 sequence is 14 residues long. Per the germline V gene, CDR1 is SGHNT and CDR2 is YYREEE (reference sequence). The V gene lost 2 bases and the J gene lost 7 bases, with 12 bases spanning the gap.

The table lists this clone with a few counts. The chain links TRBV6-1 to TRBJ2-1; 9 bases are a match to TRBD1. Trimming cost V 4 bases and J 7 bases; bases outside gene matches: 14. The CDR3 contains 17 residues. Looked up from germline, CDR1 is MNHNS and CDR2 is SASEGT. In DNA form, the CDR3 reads TGTGCCAGCAGTGGGCCCATCCGGGACAGGGCGGATAATGAGCAGTTCTTC. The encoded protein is CASSGPIRDRADNEQFF.

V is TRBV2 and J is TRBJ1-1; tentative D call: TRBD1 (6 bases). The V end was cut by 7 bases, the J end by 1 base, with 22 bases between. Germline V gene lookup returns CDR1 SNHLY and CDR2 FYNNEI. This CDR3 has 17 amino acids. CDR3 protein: CASIGFRGRPENTEAFF. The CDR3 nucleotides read TGTGCCAGCATCGGATTCAGGGGACGTCCGGAGAACACTGAAGCTTTCTTT.

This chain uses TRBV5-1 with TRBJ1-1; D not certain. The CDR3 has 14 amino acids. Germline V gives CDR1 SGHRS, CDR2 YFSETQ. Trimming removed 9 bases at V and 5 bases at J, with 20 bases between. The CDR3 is CATRPGSAETEAFF. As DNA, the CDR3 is TGCGCCACCCGGCCCGGGTCTGCAGAAACTGAAGCTTTCTTT.

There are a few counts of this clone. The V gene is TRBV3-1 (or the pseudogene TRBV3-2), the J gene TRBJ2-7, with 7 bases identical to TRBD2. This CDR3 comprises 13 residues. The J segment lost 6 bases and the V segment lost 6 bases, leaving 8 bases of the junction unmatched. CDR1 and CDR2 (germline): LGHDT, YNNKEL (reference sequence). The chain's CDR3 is CASREAGLGEQYF. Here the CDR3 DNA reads TGTGCCAGCAGAGAAGCGGGATTGGGCGAGCAGTACTTC.

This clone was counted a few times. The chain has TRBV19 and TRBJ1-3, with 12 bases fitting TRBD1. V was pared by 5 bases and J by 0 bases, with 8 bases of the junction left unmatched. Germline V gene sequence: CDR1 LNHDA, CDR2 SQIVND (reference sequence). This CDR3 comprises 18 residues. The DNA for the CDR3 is TGTGCCAGTAGTCCTCCCGGGACAGGGGGCTTCTCTGGAAACACCATATATTTT. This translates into CASSPPGTGGFSGNTIYF. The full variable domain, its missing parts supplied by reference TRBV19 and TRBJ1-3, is DGGITQSPKYLFRKEGQNVTLSCEQNLNHDAMYWYRQDPGQGLRLIYYSQIVNDFQKGDIAEGYSVSREKKESFPLTVTSAQKNPTAFYLCASSPPGTGGFSGNTIYFGEGSWLTVV.

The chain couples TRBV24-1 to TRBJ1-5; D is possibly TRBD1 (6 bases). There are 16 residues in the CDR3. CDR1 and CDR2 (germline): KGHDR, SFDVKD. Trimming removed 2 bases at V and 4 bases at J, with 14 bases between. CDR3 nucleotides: TGTGCCACCAGTGATTCCGGACAGAAGGGAAATCAGCCCCAGCATTTT. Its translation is CATSDSGQKGNQPQHF.

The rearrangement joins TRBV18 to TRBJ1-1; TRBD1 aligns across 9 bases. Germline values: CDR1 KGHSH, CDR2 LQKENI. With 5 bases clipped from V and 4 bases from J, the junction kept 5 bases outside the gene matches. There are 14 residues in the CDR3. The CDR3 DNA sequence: TGTGCCAGCTCAGGACAGGGGACAGGCACTGAAGCTTTCTTT. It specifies CASSGQGTGTEAFF. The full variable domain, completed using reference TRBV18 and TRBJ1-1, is NAGVMQNPRHLVRRRGQEARLRCSPMKGHSHVYWYRQLPEEGLKFMVYLQKENIIDESGMPKERFSAEFPKEGPSILRIQQVVRGDSAAYFCASSGQGTGTEAFFGQGTRLTVV.

DNA for the CDR3: TGTGCCAGCAGCGGCACAGGGAAGTCAGATGGAAATACGCAGTATTTT. As protein: CASSGTGKSDGNTQYF. The rearrangement links TRBV7-9 to TRBJ2-3; D is possibly TRBD1 (6 bases). This CDR3 has 16 amino acids. The V end was cut by 5 bases, the J end by 7 bases, with 22 bases between. Germline assignment: CDR1 SEHNR and CDR2 FQNEAQ (reference sequence).

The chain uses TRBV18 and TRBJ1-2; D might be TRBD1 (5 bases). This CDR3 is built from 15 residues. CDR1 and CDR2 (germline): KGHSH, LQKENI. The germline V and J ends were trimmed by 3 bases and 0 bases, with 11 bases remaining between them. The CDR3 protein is CASSPGQLTNYGYTF. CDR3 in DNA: TGTGCCAGCTCACCGGGGCAGCTGACTAACTATGGCTACACCTTC.

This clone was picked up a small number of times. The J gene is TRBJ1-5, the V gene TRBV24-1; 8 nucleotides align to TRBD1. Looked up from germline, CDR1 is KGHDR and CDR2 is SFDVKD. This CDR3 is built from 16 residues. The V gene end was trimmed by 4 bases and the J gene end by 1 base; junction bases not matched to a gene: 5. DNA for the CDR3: TGTGCCACCAGTGACGGACAGGGCGCAAGCAATCAGCCCCAGCATTTT. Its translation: CATSDGQGASNQPQHF.

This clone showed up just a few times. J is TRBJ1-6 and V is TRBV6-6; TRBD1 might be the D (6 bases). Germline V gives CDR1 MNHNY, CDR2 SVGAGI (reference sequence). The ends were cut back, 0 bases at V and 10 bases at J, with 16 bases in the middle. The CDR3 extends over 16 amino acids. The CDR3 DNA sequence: TGTGCCAGCAGTTACTCTTGGACAGCGGGGGAATCACCCCTCCACTTT. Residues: CASSYSWTAGESPLHF.

The CDR3 DNA follows: TGTGCCAGCAGCTCTCAAGGGGAAGGAACTAATGAAAAACTGTTTTTT. Translation: CASSSQGEGTNEKLFF. This chain joins TRBV7-6 and TRBJ1-4, with a weak D call TRBD1 (5 bases). Trimming stripped 4 bases from V and 1 base from J, with 13 bases between. Germline CDR1 reads SGHVS; CDR2 reads FNYEAQ. This CDR3 has 16 amino acids.